This T cell receptor (beta chain) came from a study of cytomegalovirus exposure and HLA in healthy donors (dated by TCRdb to about 2017). As for the study more broadly: In an earlier analysis of some 610 of the donors, approximately 300 Gb of sequence data and 90 million to 130 million unique TCR beta sequences from 150 million to 200 million T cells were reported. An earlier analysis of around 580 of the donors used high-throughput TCR beta sequencing to judge whether each TCR beta V gene segment behaved as functional or pseudogenic. Approximately 300 gigabases of sequencing data and 75 million to 85 million unique TCR sequences made up an early release that covered around 640 HLA-typed donors. A separate validation cohort of roughly 130 different subjects was used in addition to the roughly 620-subject first cohort. The aim of the study was to test whether cataloging public T cell receptors could identify signatures of past pathogen exposure. Using immunosequencing, the study profiled T cell repertoires from some 670 subjects and related those repertoires to cytomegalovirus serostatus. A later analysis re-examined previously published TCR beta repertoires from more than 600 donors and added high-resolution HLA genotyping to investigate patterns of TCR occurrence. High-throughput TCR immunosequencing, statistical association of individual TCRs with disease status, and machine learning were combined to predict cytomegalovirus infection status. Of the approximately 400 genotyped donors, 65% to 90% were placed in the genetic ancestry cluster associated with self-reported Caucasian donors. Donor age, sex, ethnicity and CMV serostatus were collected together with the repertoire data. The number of donors typed differed by locus, with about 629-630 for A, B, C, DRB1 and DQB1, more than 500 for DQA1, 600 to 610 for DPA1, and some 440 for DPB1. Every discovery cohort repertoire had been produced on one sequencing platform. Rather than drawing on any new phenotypic data, the later analysis identified candidate immune exposures from TCR beta sequences and the way those sequences occurred across donors. In a later genetic analysis, genome-wide SNP genotypes for about 55% of the 666 donors were used, and that subset was treated as a discovery cohort. Among around 400 genotyped donors of the cohort, an average of about 220,000 unique TCR beta nucleotide sequences was sequenced per donor, of which about 18% were non-productive. Several DR-DQ haplotypes were handled as single units for association and clustering because linkage in the cohort was strong. Class I and class II HLA loci were covered by the typing at four-digit resolution.

Results and caveats for the whole study, not just this receptor: According to a later analysis, most CMV-associated TCR beta chains appeared to be HLA-restricted, and the HLA associations seemed to be driven largely by CMV exposure. In vitro tests confirmed that a few of the cytomegalovirus-associated TCR beta chains recognize cytomegalovirus antigens. An association between a missense DCLRE1C variant and V-gene and J-gene trimming of TCR beta chains was found in a later genetic analysis and replicated in an independent cohort. Presence/absence analyses assumed roughly uniform sequencing depth across donors, an assumption that may not hold. When HLA alleles, especially DR and DQ, strongly co-occurred, TCR associations were difficult to assign to individual alleles. This cohort had only TCR beta chains sequenced, and the lack of alpha or paired-chain data limited which features could be detected. Because HLA typing was missing for some donors at each locus, association tests included only the typed subset. In a later analysis, some 18,000 TCR beta sequences were associated with specific HLA alleles at a false discovery rate of 0.05. The classifier was reported to diagnose cytomegalovirus status with high specificity and sensitivity in both the original and validation cohorts. For the cohort, immune exposure information was limited to CMV serostatus. Linkage disequilibrium might explain the correlated functional status among segregating V segments, but an unknown experimental factor could not be ruled out. The 87-base-pair reads could not distinguish some IMGT-functional V segments, including TRBV6-2 and TRBV6-3, so those segments were excluded. A further reported finding was that TCR beta sequences accurately predicted the HLA-A and HLA-B alleles for most subjects in the first cohort. According to the authors, the approach could potentially be generalized to other disease states and immunological phenotypes. Across donors, most TCR sequences were observed very rarely, whereas some public TCRs were present in many individuals. A later analysis reported that several top co-occurrence clusters appeared linked to parvovirus B19, influenza, CMV and Epstein-Barr virus. A later analysis found that HLA-associated TCR beta chains were more clonally expanded and had lower generation probabilities than equally common non-associated chains. The study gave a list of more than 150 TCR beta chains associated with cytomegalovirus. A later genetic analysis reported fewer N-insertions in productive TCRs among donors in an Asian-associated ancestry cluster than the roughly 620-donor mean. A cluster of highly shared sequence variants was judged likely to represent a technical artifact of the sequencing pipeline. The earlier analysis of about 600 of the donors excluded about 16 rarely observed V segments, including chromosome 9 orphons, because counts were too low. An earlier analysis of several hundred of the donors showed that most TCR beta V segments appeared in productive rearrangements either about 87% or about 30% of the time, which broadly matched IMGT annotations. In a later analysis, TCR association rates were found to vary across HLA loci, with the most associated TCRs seen for DRB1 alleles and the fewest for HLA-C alleles.

Preparation of the library involved the immunoSEQ multiplex PCR assay. A mixture of 60 forward primers for TCR Vbeta segments and 13 reverse primers for TCR Jbeta segments was used in the multiplex PCR. A multiplex PCR assay on genomic DNA amplified the CDR3 region of rearranged TCR beta genes. Amplified TCR beta libraries were sequenced as 87-base-pair reads on the Illumina HiSeq System. The paper's processing steps were these. In a later analysis, tens of millions of unique TCR beta chains were counted across the roughly 670 repertoires, and approximately 9.9 million of these chains were shared by at least two donors. Raw reads were error-corrected and collapsed into unique sequences by a nearest-neighbor algorithm in which closely related sequences were merged to remove PCR and sequencing errors. V, D and J gene segments were assigned by aligning CDR3 sequences to IMGT reference sequences. For a sequence to be retained, a match of at least six nucleotides was required to both a V gene segment and a J gene segment. A rearrangement counted as productive if the CDR3 had no stop codons and remained in frame with V and J, and every other rearrangement counted as non-productive. Following IMGT convention, CDR3 was defined as the stretch from the second conserved V-encoded cysteine up to the conserved J-encoded phenylalanine. The earlier analysis of roughly 590 of the donors excluded any sequence lacking an unambiguous match to a single V gene segment. An earlier analysis of several hundred of the donors called V segments functional above 56.7% productive rearrangements and segregating when the between-donor standard deviation exceeded 5%. To diagnose cytomegalovirus status from the catalog of TCR beta chain sequences, a statistical classification framework was built. V and J gene assignment, in a later analysis, came from comparing TCR nucleotide sequences with IMGT/GENE-DB human TR gene sequences. A later analysis assigned CDR3 sequences and most-parsimonious VDJ recombination scenarios with the TCRdist pipeline. In a later analysis, every TCR beta chain was defined by the combination of its CDR3 amino acid sequence and its V-gene family, and reads without a unique V-gene family were dropped. As a way to deal with suspected cross-contamination and a sequencing artifact, a later analysis dropped hundreds of nucleotide sequences that were highly shared and had low generation probability. A later analysis calculated a clonal expansion index for each public chain from normalized within-repertoire ranks of inferred template counts. In a later analysis, generation probabilities were computed with a VDJ recombination model fitted to out-of-frame rearrangements, and the resulting probabilities were checked against IGoR. A later analysis scored TCR-TCR, TCR-HLA and TCR-CMV co-occurrence with hypergeometric tests, applying a repertoire-size bias correction to TCR pairs. To estimate false discovery rates, a later analysis permuted the HLA or CMV assignments 20 times. In a later analysis, co-occurring TCRs were grouped with DBSCAN, and TCRdist sequence similarity was added when clustering was performed within HLA-allele-positive subsets. Co-occurrence clustering excluded repertoires with fewer than 30,000 or more than 120,000 public chains, plus five with anomalous nucleotide sharing. Imported from immuneACCESS, the table was reduced by TCRdb to in-frame sequences with V and J called. These copies leave out some clones; in studies compared against another copy, an unresolved V gene accounts for under half, and the cause of the remainder is not known. V, J and clone size derive from that table, while D and trimming were established from the DNA sequence. In this sample the table shows 150,000 to 200,000 clones, around 84% of which occur a single time. The biggest ten clones account for around 9% of the sample.

CDR1 SGHTA and CDR2 FQGNSA are derived from the germline V gene. Cut back by 8 bases and 2 bases, the V and J ends lie 19 bases apart. CDR3 length: 17 amino acids, cysteine to phenylalanine. This entry keeps only the CDR3 DNA: 51 bases, framed from base 1. As for this clone: Its specific antigen is unknown. The sample holds no much larger clone one base away, and base qualities are not on file.

The cohort was made up of 500 to 850 healthy bone marrow donors. At the time of sampling, all cohort members were nominally healthy, though unrecorded immune exposures were likely present. The donor was CMV seropositive and was included in the group of 300 or so seropositive cohort members. A peripheral blood sample was provided by each donor, and peripheral blood mononuclear cells were used for TCR beta sequencing. The Qiagen DNeasy Blood Extraction Kit was used to extract genomic DNA from the blood cell samples. The sequencing input was PBMCs. The rearranged chain carries TRBV7-2 and TRBJ2-6; TRBD1 is perhaps the D gene, given 6 matching bases. The receptor's source is a male donor in good health and CMV-seropositive. The bases are TGTGCCAGCGTAATTGGGGGCGCAGCCCCTGGGGCCAACGTCCTGACTTTC. Translation gives CASVIGGAAPGANVLTF.